This T cell receptor (beta chain) was profiled in a study of shared clonotypes between healthy human individuals. The CDR3 is 14 residues long. Trimming removed 5 bases at V and 2 bases at J, with 13 bases between. The V gene's germline CDR1 is SGHNT and CDR2 YYREEE (reference sequence). At deep level, the assay was performed. The data were produced by immunoSEQ multiplex PCR, yet TCRdb's version contains in-frame clones alone and is incomplete. Of about 490,000 clones listed, 79% were seen once; the top ten hold roughly 12%. This receptor was obtained from a woman in her forties in good health. Some clones in this sample may be carry-over from other donors' samples. The chain links TRBV5-4 to TRBJ2-5; no clear D. The sequenced material came from PBMCs. CDR3 protein: CASSRPERQETQYF. The CDR3 DNA is TGTGCCAGCAGTCGGCCCGAGAGACAAGAGACCCAGTACTTC.